The T cell receptor beta chain under discussion was sequenced for a study of shared clonotypes between healthy human individuals. The authors loaded about 0.2 ug DNA, 25,000 to 30,000 T cell genomes, into sorted-subset replicate PCRs. Here immunoSEQ multiplex PCR was the method, and the copy in TCRdb shows in-frame clones only, minus some. Counted here are fewer than 800,000 clones, about 91% occurring once; the ten biggest clones make up about 24%. Trimming at V came to 5 bases and at J to 4 bases, leaving 11 bases not matched to a gene. The CDR3 has 16 amino acids. The V gene's germline CDR1 is MDHEN and CDR2 SYDVKM. About this clone itself: Its antigen is undetermined.

The study, taken as a whole, reports: A generally larger estimated richness was seen in naive subsets than in memory subsets. Rarefaction showed sorted-subset sequencing was incomplete despite large depth. Some naive CD4 clonotypes, around 4.9%, turned up in common across a few donors.

Terminally differentiated effector memory CD45RA+ cells were excluded by CCR7 positive selection of CD45RO-negative cells. This TCR was recovered from a man aged 30-40 years in good health. The sample taken for sequencing was naive CD8+ T cells sorted from blood. The chain uses TRBV28 and TRBJ2-7; 10 bases match TRBD2. CDR3 in amino acids: CASSPPESGRAYEQYF. The CDR3 coding sequence is TGTGCCAGCAGTCCTCCCGAAAGCGGGAGGGCTTACGAGCAGTACTTC.